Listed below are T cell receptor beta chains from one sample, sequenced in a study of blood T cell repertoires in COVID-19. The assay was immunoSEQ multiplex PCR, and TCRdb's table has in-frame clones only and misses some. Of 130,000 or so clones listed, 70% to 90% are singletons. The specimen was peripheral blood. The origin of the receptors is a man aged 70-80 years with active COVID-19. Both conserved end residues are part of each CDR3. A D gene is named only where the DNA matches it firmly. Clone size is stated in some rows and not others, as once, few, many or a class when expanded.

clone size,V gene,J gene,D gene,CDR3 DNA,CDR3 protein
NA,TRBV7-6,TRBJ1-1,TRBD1,TGTGCCAGCAGCCTCGCCGGGACAGGGATCACTGAAGCTTTCTTT,CASSLAGTGITEAFF
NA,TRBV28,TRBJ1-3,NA,TGTGCCAGCACAGGGTTCTATGGAAACACCATATATTTT,CASTGFYGNTIYF
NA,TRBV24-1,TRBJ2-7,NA,TGTGCCACCAGTGGGGCAGGGTTGGGCGAGCAGTACTTC,CATSGAGLGEQYF
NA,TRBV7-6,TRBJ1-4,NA,TGTGCCAGCAGCTACCAAACCTCAGAGGGGGGGAAAGGGAAACTGTTTTTT,CASSYQTSEGGKGKLFF
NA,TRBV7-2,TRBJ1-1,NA,TGTGCCAGCAGCTTCAGTTCTCGGGGAGCTTTCTTT,CASSFSSRGAFF
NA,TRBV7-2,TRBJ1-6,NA,TGTGCCAGCAGCCCGGGACGCCGGAACAGGGCGAATTCACCCCTCCACTTT,CASSPGRRNRANSPLHF
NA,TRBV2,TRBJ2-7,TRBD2,TGTGCCAGCAGTGACCCCCCAGCGGGAGCCTACGAGCAGTACTTC,CASSDPPAGAYEQYF
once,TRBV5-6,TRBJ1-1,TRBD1,TGTGCCAGCAGCTACTACAGGGGTGAGACTGAAGCTTTCTTT,CASSYYRGETEAFF
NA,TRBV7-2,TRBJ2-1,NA,TGTGCCAGCAGCACCCCAGAATCGAATGAGCAGTTCTTC,CASSTPESNEQFF
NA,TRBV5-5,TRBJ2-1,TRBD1,TGTGCCAGCAGCCAGGGACAGGGGGGCTACAATGAGCAGTTCTTC,CASSQGQGGYNEQFF
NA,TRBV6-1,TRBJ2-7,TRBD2,TGTGCCAGCAGTGGGATAGCGGGAGGGCCCTCCTACGAGCAGTACTTC,CASSGIAGGPSYEQYF
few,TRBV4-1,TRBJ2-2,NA,TGCGCCAGCAGCCAACTTCAGACTAGTAACTCGACCGGGGAGCTGTTTTTT,CASSQLQTSNSTGELFF
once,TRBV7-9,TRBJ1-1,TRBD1,TGTGCCAGCAGCCCCCCAGAGGGGACAGTCAACACTGAAGCTTTCTTT,CASSPPEGTVNTEAFF
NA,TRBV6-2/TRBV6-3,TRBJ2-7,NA,TGTGCCAGCAGTTACGGGACGGGAGAAACCCACGAGCAGTACTTC,CASSYGTGETHEQYF
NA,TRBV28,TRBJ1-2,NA,TGTGCCAGCAGTTCCAGCTTCAGGGAAGGCTACACCTTC,CASSSSFREGYTF
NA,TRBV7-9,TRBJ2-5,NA,TGTGCCAGCAGCGCCCAAACCGGGACAAAAGAGACCCAGTACTTC,CASSAQTGTKETQYF
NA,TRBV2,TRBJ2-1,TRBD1,TGTGCCAGCGGAGACAGGGGGTCTGGCAATGAGCAGTTCTTC,CASGDRGSGNEQFF
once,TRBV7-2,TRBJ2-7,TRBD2,TGTGCCAGCAGCTCCGGGACTAGCGGCTCCTACGAGCAGTACTTC,CASSSGTSGSYEQYF
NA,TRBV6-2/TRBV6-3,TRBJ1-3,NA,TGTGCCAGCAGCGAGGGAGGCTCTGGAAACACCATATATTTT,CASSEGGSGNTIYF
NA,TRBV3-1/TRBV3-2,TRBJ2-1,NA,TGTGCCAGCAGCCAAGACGGGTCGAGAAGCAATGAGCAGTTCTTC,CASSQDGSRSNEQFF
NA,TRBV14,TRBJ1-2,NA,TGTGCCAGCAGCAAGGGGTATTTGAACTATGGCTACACCTTC,CASSKGYLNYGYTF
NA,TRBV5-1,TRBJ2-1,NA,TGCGCCAGCAGCTTGTTGGGGGGCTACAATGAGCAGTTCTTC,CASSLLGGYNEQFF
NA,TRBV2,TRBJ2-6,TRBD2,TGTGCCAGCAGCCCACGACTAGCGGGAGTGGCTGGGGCCAACGTCCTGACTTTC,CASSPRLAGVAGANVLTF
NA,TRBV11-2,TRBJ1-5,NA,TGTGCCAGCCGAGGACAGCCCAATCAGCCCCAGCATTTT,CASRGQPNQPQHF
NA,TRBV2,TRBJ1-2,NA,TGTGCCAGCAGTATAGAACTGGGACTCCGAAACTATGGCTACACCTTC,CASSIELGLRNYGYTF
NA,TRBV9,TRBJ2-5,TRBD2,TGTGCCAGCGGTGCGGGGGGTTCGCAAGAGACCCAGTACTTC,CASGAGGSQETQYF
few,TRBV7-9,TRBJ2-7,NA,TGTGCCAGCAGCTTAGGGGCGTCGCTGAACAACTACGAGCAGTACTTC,CASSLGASLNNYEQYF
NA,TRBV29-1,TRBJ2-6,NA,TGCAGCGTTCATCGACTCCCCTCTGGGGCCAACGTCCTGACTTTC,CSVHRLPSGANVLTF
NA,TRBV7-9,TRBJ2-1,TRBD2,TGTGCCAGCAGCCCTAGCGGGAGTGCTTACAATGAGCAGTTCTTC,CASSPSGSAYNEQFF
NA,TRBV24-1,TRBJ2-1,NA,TGTGCCACCAGTGATCCGCCGGGTAATGAGCAGTTCTTC,CATSDPPGNEQFF
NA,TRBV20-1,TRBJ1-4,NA,TGCAGTGCTGGCGGTAATGAAAAACTGTTTTTT,CSAGGNEKLFF
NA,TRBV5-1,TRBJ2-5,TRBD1,TGCGCCAGCAGCTTGGCCCATGGACAGGGGGGTCGGGAGACCCAGTACTTC,CASSLAHGQGGRETQYF
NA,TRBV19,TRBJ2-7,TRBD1,TGTGCCAGTACTCCGGACAGGGGCCACGAGCAGTACTTC,CASTPDRGHEQYF
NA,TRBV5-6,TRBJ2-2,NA,TGTGCCAGCAGCTCGGTCTGGAACACCGGGGAGCTGTTTTTT,CASSSVWNTGELFF
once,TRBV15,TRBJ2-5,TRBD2,TGTGCCACCAGCAGACCTTCGCGGGGGGGGCGAATGGGAGAGACCCAGTACTTC,CATSRPSRGGRMGETQYF
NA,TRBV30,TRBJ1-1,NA,TGTGCCTGGAGACCCCTGGGACACCTGAACACTGAAGCTTTCTTT,CAWRPLGHLNTEAFF
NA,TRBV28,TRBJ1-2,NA,TGTGCCAGTAAGAGCTATGGCTACACCTTC,CASKSYGYTF
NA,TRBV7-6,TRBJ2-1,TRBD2,TGTGCCAGCAGCTTAGATGTAGCGGGAGGGCCAGGGTCATACAATGAGCAGTTCTTC,CASSLDVAGGPGSYNEQFF
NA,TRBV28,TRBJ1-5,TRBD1,TGTGCCATAAGGGGCTTCACCGGGACAGGGAGCAATCAGCCCCAGCATTTT,CAIRGFTGTGSNQPQHF
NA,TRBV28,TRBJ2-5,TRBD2,TGTGCCAGCAGTTTAGGTTGGCCTAGCGGCCAAGAGACCCAGTACTTC,CASSLGWPSGQETQYF
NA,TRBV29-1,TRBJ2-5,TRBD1,TGCAGCGCCGCAACGACAGGGGTAGGAGAGACCCAGTACTTC,CSAATTGVGETQYF
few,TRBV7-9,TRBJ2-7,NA,TGTGCCAGCAGCTCCGGACTTTACGAGCAGTACTTC,CASSSGLYEQYF
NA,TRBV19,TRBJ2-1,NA,TGTGCCAGTAGTATGTGGGCCGTAAGCTCCTACAATGAGCAGTTCTTC,CASSMWAVSSYNEQFF
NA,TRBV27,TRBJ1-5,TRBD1,TGTGCCAGCAGTTTACAAGGACAGGGGAATCAGCCCCAGCATTTT,CASSLQGQGNQPQHF
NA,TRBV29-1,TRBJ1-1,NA,TGCAGCGTCCTCATGCGGAACACTGAAGCTTTCTTT,CSVLMRNTEAFF
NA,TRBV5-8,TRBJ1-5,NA,TGTGCCAGCAGCCTACAGGCTGATCAGCCCCAGCATTTT,CASSLQADQPQHF
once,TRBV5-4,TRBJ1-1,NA,TGTGCCAGCAGCTTAAAGGGAGTCTCTGAAGCTTTCTTT,CASSLKGVSEAFF
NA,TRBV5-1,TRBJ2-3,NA,TGCGCCAGCAGCTTGGGTAGGGGTTTAGCCACAGATACGCAGTATTTT,CASSLGRGLATDTQYF
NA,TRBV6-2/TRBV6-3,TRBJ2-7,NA,TGTGCCAGCAGCCCGTCGGGTCTCCCCTACGAGCAGTACTTC,CASSPSGLPYEQYF
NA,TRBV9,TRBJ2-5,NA,TGTGCCAGCAGCGTGGGGGGGCCCCAAGAGACCCAGTACTTC,CASSVGGPQETQYF
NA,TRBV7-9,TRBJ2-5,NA,TGTGCCAGCAGCCCTACCCTGGAAGAGACCCAGTACTTC,CASSPTLEETQYF
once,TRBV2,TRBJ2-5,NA,TGTGCCAGCAGTCGGGACAAAGTTGAGACCCAGTACTTC,CASSRDKVETQYF
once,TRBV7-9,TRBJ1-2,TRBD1,TGTGCCAGCAGCTTAGTAAGGACAGGGTTTAAATTGACCTACACCTTC,CASSLVRTGFKLTYTF
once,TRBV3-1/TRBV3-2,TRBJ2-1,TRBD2,TGTGCCAGCAGCCCCCGGGGTAGCGGGTACAATGAGCAGTTCTTC,CASSPRGSGYNEQFF
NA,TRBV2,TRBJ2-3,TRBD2,TGTGCCAGCAGTGGACTAGCGGGAGTAGGAGGTACGCAGTATTTT,CASSGLAGVGGTQYF
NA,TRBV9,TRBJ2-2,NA,TGTGCCAGCACAGCGAGGCCGTCTGAGGCCGGGGAGCTGTTTTTT,CASTARPSEAGELFF
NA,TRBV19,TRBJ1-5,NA,TGTGCCAGTAGTATCAGAGGGAAGGGTCAGCCCCAGCATTTT,CASSIRGKGQPQHF
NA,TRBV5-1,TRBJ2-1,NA,TGCGCCAGCAGCCCCGAGGCTAGTGTCGGTGAGCAGTTCTTC,CASSPEASVGEQFF
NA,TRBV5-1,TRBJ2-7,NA,TGCGCCAGCAGCCTCCAATCGACAGGCAAAGGGAACGAGCAGTACTTC,CASSLQSTGKGNEQYF